The 18 T cell receptor beta chains below all came from one sample that was sequenced in a study of T cells after yellow fever vaccination. MiXCR, applied by TCRdb to the 5' RACE reads, yields one record per CDR3 protein. The sample has some 320,000 distinct CDR3 sequences, roughly 8.7% seen once. This material consisted of PBMCs, taken on the day of the first yellow fever vaccination. These receptors were obtained from a man younger than 30 who received the YFV17D yellow fever vaccine.

This clonotype appeared a few times. The chain carries TRBV28 and TRBJ1-2; 9 nucleotides line up with TRBD1. Germline CDR1 and CDR2: MDHEN and SYDVKM. This CDR3 has 14 residues. Trimming removed 1 base from V and 7 bases from J; junction bases left unmatched: 4. CDR3 sequence: CASSLLDRGFGYTF. In DNA, the CDR3 is TGTGCCAGCAGTTTATTGGACAGGGGATTTGGCTACACCTTC.

In its sample, this clonotype was seen a few times. CDR3 nucleotides: TGTGCCAGCAGTTTCTTCTTCCCTAGCGGGGTGAATGAGACCCAGTACTTC. This translates into CASSFFFPSGVNETQYF. The rearrangement uses TRBV27 and TRBJ2-5, with 9 bases that match TRBD2. CDR3 size: 17 residues. Germline loops: CDR1 MNHEY, CDR2 SMNVEV (reference sequence). J was trimmed by 5 bases and V by 3 bases; bases with no gene match: 13.

This clonotype was detected a few times. The chain joins TRBV19 to TRBJ2-1; 12 bases line up with TRBD2. Germline V gives CDR1 LNHDA, CDR2 SQIVND (reference sequence). V trimming: 4 bases; J trimming: 8 bases; junction bases outside the gene matches: 3. The CDR3 has 14 amino acids. The CDR3 spells CASSTSGGAHEQFF. The CDR3, as DNA: TGTGCCAGTAGTACTAGCGGGGGGGCCCATGAGCAGTTCTTC.

The table lists this clonotype with a few counts. The rearrangement uses TRBV20-1 and TRBJ2-3; D is ambiguous. The germline V and J ends were trimmed by 5 bases and 4 bases, with 13 bases remaining between them. The CDR3 covers 13 residues. CDR1 is DFQATT and CDR2 is SNEGSKA in the germline V gene (reference sequence). In DNA form, the CDR3 reads TGCAGTGCTGGCCTCGGACGGTCAGATACGCAGTATTTT. As protein: CSAGLGRSDTQYF.

This clonotype came up many times. The chain joins TRBV7-2 to TRBJ2-2; 11 bases align to TRBD2. V lost 7 bases to trimming and J lost 4 bases; unmatched junction nucleotides: 5. The CDR3 has 15 amino acids. Germline lookup yields CDR1 SGHTA and CDR2 FQGNSA. CDR3 amino acids: CASKLGLAGTGELFF. In nucleotides, the CDR3 is TGTGCCAGCAAGCTAGGACTAGCGGGCACCGGGGAGCTGTTTTTT.

This clonotype was observed a handful of times. The rearrangement links TRBV27 to TRBJ1-2; D perhaps matches TRBD1 (6 bases). CDR3 size: 17 residues. The V end was cut by 5 bases, the J end by 5 bases, with 24 bases between. CDR1 is MNHEY and CDR2 is SMNVEV in the germline V gene (reference sequence). CDR3 sequence: CASSVSAADSRLYGYTF. Written as DNA, the CDR3 is TGTGCCAGCAGTGTTTCAGCAGCGGACAGCCGCTTGTATGGCTACACCTTC.

The chain links TRBV5-4 to TRBJ2-2; no reliable D call. This CDR3 has 13 amino acids. Trimming stripped 0 bases from V and 7 bases from J, with 7 bases between. CDR1 is SGHNT, CDR2 YYREEE, per germline (reference sequence). CDR3 nucleotides: TGTGCCAGCAGCTTGGCCGGTATCGGGGAGCTGTTTTTT. The encoded protein is CASSLAGIGELFF. The whole variable domain, remainder taken from reference TRBV5-4 and TRBJ2-2, is ETGVTQSPTHLIKTRGQQVTLRCSSQSGHNTVSWYQQALGQGPQFIFQYYREEENGRGNFPPRFSGLQFPNYSSELNVNALELDDSALYLCASSLAGIGELFFGEGSRLTVL.

This clonotype was observed a few times. Here the CDR3 DNA reads TGTGCCATCAGTTCGGACAGGGCAAGAGGCTACACCTTC. It is translated as CAISSDRARGYTF. The chain couples TRBV10-3 to TRBJ1-2; 8 positions match TRBD1. The CDR3 consists of 13 residues. V lost 5 bases to trimming and J lost 8 bases; unmatched junction nucleotides: 7. Germline CDR1 and CDR2: ENHRY and SYGVKD.

The chain is built from TRBV4-1 and TRBJ2-5, with a weak D call TRBD1 (6 bases). The germline V and J ends were trimmed by 1 base and 1 base, with 16 bases remaining between them. Germline values: CDR1 MGHRA, CDR2 YSYEKL. CDR3 length: 17 residues. This CDR3 is CASSQGQPGHIQETQYF. The CDR3 DNA reads as TGCGCCAGCAGCCAAGGCCAGCCGGGACACATCCAAGAGACCCAGTACTTC.

The V call is TRBV5-4, the J call TRBJ2-5, with TRBD2 identical over 7 bases. The trim removed 0 bases at V and 4 bases at J, leaving 9 bases unmatched. This CDR3 has 16 amino acids. Germline V gene data show CDR1 as SGHNT and CDR2 as YYREEE (reference sequence). CDR3 in DNA: TGTGCCAGCAGCTTGGAGTCTAGCGGCGTACGAGAGACCCAGTACTTC. It translates to CASSLESSGVRETQYF.

The rearrangement uses TRBV10-3 and TRBJ1-5, with 8 nucleotides matching TRBD1. Germline loops: CDR1 ENHRY, CDR2 SYGVKD. V gave up 3 bases and J gave up 5 bases; unmatched junction bases: 3. The CDR3 contains 14 residues. CDR3 DNA sequence: TGTGCCATCAGTGACAGGGGGCTGGATCAGCCCCAGCATTTT. Protein sequence: CAISDRGLDQPQHF.

The chain has TRBV27 and TRBJ2-1, with D possibly matching TRBD2 (6 bases). Trimming left V 6 bases short and J 2 bases short, with 17 bases between. From germline, CDR1 is MNHEY and CDR2 SMNVEV (reference sequence). CDR3 length equals 16 residues. CDR3 DNA sequence: TGTGCCAGCAGCTCCGGGTGGGGACTCACCTACAATGAGCAGTTCTTC. The encoded protein is CASSSGWGLTYNEQFF.

This clonotype was seen a handful of times. The J gene is TRBJ2-5, the V gene TRBV20-1; 9 bases are a match to TRBD2. After removal of 5 bases from V and 7 bases from J, the junction contained 14 bases not matched to a gene. Germline-derived CDR1 and CDR2 are DFQATT and SNEGSKA (reference sequence). The CDR3 consists of 15 residues. Here the CDR3 DNA reads TGCAGTGCTTTACCCGGGACTAGCAATTTTGGGACCCAGTACTTC. Translated, it gives CSALPGTSNFGTQYF.

V and J are TRBV7-6 and TRBJ2-2; a possible D gene is TRBD1 (5 bases). The V gene's germline CDR1 is SGHVS and CDR2 FNYEAQ. The germline V and J ends were trimmed by 1 base and 1 base, with 10 bases remaining between them. There are 16 residues in the CDR3. The CDR3 spells CASSLELQVNTGELFF. The CDR3, as DNA: TGTGCCAGCAGCTTAGAACTACAGGTGAACACCGGGGAGCTGTTTTTT.

This clonotype has more than one count but fewer than ten. The V call is TRBV7-2, the J call TRBJ2-2, with D perhaps matching TRBD1 (5 bases). The CDR3 contains 17 residues. Germline loops: CDR1 SGHTA, CDR2 FQGNSA. The V end lost 2 bases, the J end lost 1 base, and 14 bases lay between the germline ends. The CDR3 spells CASSLYVRTLNTGELFF. CDR3 nucleotide sequence: TGTGCCAGCAGCTTATACGTTCGGACATTGAACACCGGGGAGCTGTTTTTT.

This clonotype was recorded a few times. This chain joins TRBV12-3 or TRBV12-4 and TRBJ2-1; 8 bases map to TRBD2. V was clipped by 7 bases and J by 8 bases; unmatched bases: 13. This CDR3 contains 15 residues. In nucleotides, the CDR3 is TGTGCCAGCACCCGACCGGGACTAGTTTTCTATGAGCAGTTCTTC. Residues: CASTRPGLVFYEQFF.

A note on this clonotype: It may be a read error: a sequence one base away is much more abundant. This chain uses TRBV5-4 with TRBJ2-7; 9 bases line up with TRBD1. Germline loops: CDR1 SGHNT, CDR2 YYREEE (reference sequence). The junction had 4 bases not matched to a gene; V was cut back by 3 bases and J by 6 bases. The CDR3 extends over 13 amino acids. CDR3 coding DNA: TGTGCCAGCAGCTGGGACAGGGAAGGCGAGCAGTACTTC. Its protein product is CASSWDREGEQYF.

The chain links TRBV6-2 or TRBV6-3 to TRBJ1-3; unclear D gene. Germline loops: CDR1 MNHEY, CDR2 SVGEGT. V lost 8 bases, J lost 1 base, and 15 bases lay in between. This CDR3 is 15 amino acids long. CDR3 in DNA: TGTGCCAGCGGATTTTACCTTTCGTCTGGAAACACCATATATTTT. It is translated as CASGFYLSSGNTIYF.